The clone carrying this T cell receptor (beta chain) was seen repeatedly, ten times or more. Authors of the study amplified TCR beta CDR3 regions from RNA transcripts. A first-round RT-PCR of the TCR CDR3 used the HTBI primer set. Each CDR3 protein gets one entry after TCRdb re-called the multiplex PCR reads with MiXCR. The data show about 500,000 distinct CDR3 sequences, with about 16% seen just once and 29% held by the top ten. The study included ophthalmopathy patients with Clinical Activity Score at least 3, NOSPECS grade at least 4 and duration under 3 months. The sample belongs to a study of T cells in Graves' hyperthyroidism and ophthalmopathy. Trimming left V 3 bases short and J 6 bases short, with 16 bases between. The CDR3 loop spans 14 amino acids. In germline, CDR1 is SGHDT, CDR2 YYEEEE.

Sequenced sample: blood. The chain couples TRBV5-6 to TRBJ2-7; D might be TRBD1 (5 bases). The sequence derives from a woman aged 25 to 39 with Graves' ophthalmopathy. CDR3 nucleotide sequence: TGTGCCAGCAGCTGGGGCAGGAAAGGTGGCGAGCAGTACTTC. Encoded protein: CASSWGRKGGEQYF.